This entry features one TCR beta chain sequence. Its recognized antigen is unknown. No quality values exist for individual bases; no much larger clone is one base distant. The CDR3 contains 16 residues, cysteine and phenylalanine counted. The DNA shown is the 48-base CDR3, in frame from base 1. Sequences SEHNR (CDR1) and FQNEAQ (CDR2) are obtained from the germline V gene (reference sequence). Trimming takes 6 bases from V and 0 bases from J, and the germline ends sit 15 bases apart. Receptor amplification or capture employed the immunoSEQ multiplex PCR assay. TCRdb obtained this table from immuneACCESS and retained in-frame rearrangements with V and J assigned. These tables miss some clones; where compared with another copy, unresolved V genes account for less than half of the shortfall, and the remainder is unexplained. The sample has about 44,000 clones on record, 70% to 90% of them singletons. The top ten clones comprise roughly 1.2% of the sample.

This entry comes from a study of T cell changes during pregnancy in multiple sclerosis (dated by TCRdb to about 2019). General notes on the study: The study examined how the T cell repertoire changed over the course of pregnancy in women with multiple sclerosis.

This clonotype was sampled from a female donor with multiple sclerosis, enrolled in a pregnancy study. The rearrangement joined TRBV7-9 to TRBJ1-3; the D gene remains uncertain. Specimen: CD4+ T cells from peripheral blood mononuclear cells, collected after pregnancy. CDR3 sequence: CASSSESGFSGNTIYF. The DNA reads TGTGCCAGCAGTTCAGAAAGCGGATTCTCTGGAAACACCATATATTTT.